The next 21 T cell receptor beta chains were all read from a single sample in a study of T-cell memory formation after mild COVID-19. TCRdb redid the calling of the 5' RACE reads with MiXCR, one entry per CDR3 protein. The table records approximately 240,000 distinct CDR3 sequences, 16% of them present only once. The sample consisted of PBMCs or a T cell subset sorted from them (not recorded which). The receptors here all came from a man in his late teens or twenties who had mild COVID-19 (a few samples of this study predate the infection). Cell type and time point are not known.

The chain joins TRBV3-1 to TRBJ1-3; D is unclear. Germline CDR1 LGHDT, CDR2 YNNKEL (reference sequence). The V end was cut by 4 bases, the J end by 0 bases, with 13 bases between. There are 16 residues in the CDR3. CDR3 in amino acids: CASSPTGRNSGNTIYF. The DNA for the CDR3 is TGTGCCAGCAGCCCGACCGGACGGAACTCTGGAAACACCATATATTTT. Looking up the rest from reference TRBV3-1 and TRBJ1-3 gives the full variable domain: DTAVSQTPKYLVTQMGNDKSIKCEQNLGHDTMYWYKQDSKKFLKIMFSYNNKELIINETVPNRFSPKSPDKAHLNLHINSLELGDSAVYFCASSPTGRNSGNTIYFGEGSWLTVV.

The chain has TRBV4-3 and TRBJ1-2; D unclear. Trimming shortened V by 1 base and J by 8 bases, and 23 bases separated the two germline ends. Germline CDR1 reads LGHNA; CDR2 reads YSLEER. The CDR3 sequence is 17 residues long. CDR3 amino acids: CASSQVGVAIDASGYTF. The CDR3 region has the DNA TGCGCCAGCAGCCAAGTTGGGGTGGCCATCGACGCCAGCGGCTACACCTTC.

This clonotype has only one observation. This chain connects TRBV4-2 to TRBJ2-7; 8 bases agree with TRBD2. The V gene end was trimmed by 0 bases and the J gene end by 5 bases; junction bases not matched to a gene: 6. The germline gives CDR1 LGHNA, CDR2 YNFKEQ. The CDR3 is 15 amino acids. The CDR3: CASSQESALADEQYF. CDR3 DNA: TGTGCCAGCAGCCAAGAATCTGCACTAGCGGACGAGCAGTACTTC.

In its sample, this clonotype was seen a few times. The rearrangement joins TRBV5-1 to TRBJ2-3; tentatively, D is TRBD2 (6 bases). Germline V CDR1 and CDR2: SGHRS, YFSETQ. The CDR3 consists of 15 residues. V gave up 3 bases and J gave up 4 bases, with 15 bases separating them. The CDR3 nucleotides are TGCGCCAGCAGCTCCCAGGTGACTAGTCCAGATACGCAGTATTTT. Its translation: CASSSQVTSPDTQYF.

This clonotype appeared many times. V and J are TRBV7-6 and TRBJ2-2; a weak D match, TRBD2 (5 bases). Trimming stripped 1 base from V and 5 bases from J, with 8 bases between. CDR1 is SGHVS, CDR2 FNYEAQ, per germline. The CDR3 runs 14 residues. The CDR3 spells CASSLVGETGELFF. As DNA, the CDR3 is TGTGCCAGCAGCTTAGTCGGGGAAACCGGGGAGCTGTTTTTT.

This clonotype was seen ten or more times. This rearrangement joins TRBV15 to TRBJ2-5; D tentatively fits TRBD1 or TRBD2 (6 bases each). The CDR3 is 13 residues long. Per germline, CDR1 LNHNV and CDR2 YYDKDF (reference sequence). V was clipped by 3 bases and J by 5 bases, with 10 bases between them. Here the CDR3 reads CATSSLGGETQYF. The CDR3 DNA reads TGTGCCACCAGCAGTTTAGGGGGGGAGACCCAGTACTTC.

This clonotype came up a few times. The chain has TRBV6-5 and TRBJ2-2; D is undetermined. V lost 0 bases and J lost 5, with 7 bases in between. Germline CDR1 and CDR2: MNHEY and SVGAGI. The CDR3 contains 14 residues. The DNA of the CDR3 is TGTGCCAGCAGTTACTCGAGGATAACCGGGGAGCTGTTTTTT. It translates to CASSYSRITGELFF.

The rearrangement links TRBV15 to TRBJ1-1, with D possibly matching TRBD1 (6 bases). Germline loops: CDR1 LNHNV, CDR2 YYDKDF (reference sequence). V was cut by 3 bases and J by 5 bases, with 13 bases left in between. CDR3 length: 14 amino acids. The CDR3 is CATSSLGGRTEAFF. The CDR3 DNA sequence: TGTGCCACCAGCAGCTTAGGGGGGAGAACTGAAGCTTTCTTT.

The chain is built from TRBV5-1 and TRBJ2-5; 7 bases agree with TRBD1. V dropped 1 base and J dropped 3; count of bases not matched to a gene: 3. Germline-derived CDR1 and CDR2 are SGHRS and YFSETQ. The CDR3 loop spans 14 amino acids. CDR3 coding DNA: TGCGCCAGCAGCTTGCAGGGGGTCGAAGAGACCCAGTACTTC. It specifies CASSLQGVEETQYF.

A few counts support this clonotype. The chain joins TRBV5-1 to TRBJ2-5; 9 positions match TRBD2. This CDR3 spans 14 amino acids. J gave up 5 bases and V 5 bases, and 7 bases lay outside the gene matches. Per the germline V gene, CDR1 is SGHRS and CDR2 is YFSETQ. The CDR3 spells CASRPGLAMETQYF. Here the CDR3 DNA reads TGCGCCAGCAGACCGGGACTAGCCATGGAGACCCAGTACTTC. The full variable domain, rest sourced from reference TRBV5-1 and TRBJ2-5, is KAGVTQTPRYLIKTRGQQVTLSCSPISGHRSVSWYQQTPGQGLQFLFEYFSETQRNKGNFPGRFSGRQFSNSRSEMNVSTLELGDSALYLCASRPGLAMETQYFGPGTRLLVL.

This chain links TRBV6-2 or TRBV6-3 with TRBJ1-2; D uncertain. Germline-derived CDR1 and CDR2 are MNHEY and SVGEGT. The CDR3 is made up of 13 amino acids. Trimming removed 5 bases at V and 3 bases at J, with 10 bases between. CDR3 amino acids: CASSPRNYYGYTF. CDR3 in DNA: TGTGCCAGCAGTCCCCGAAATTACTATGGCTACACCTTC.

In its sample, this clonotype was seen a few times. This sequence joins TRBV27 and TRBJ1-2, with 9 bases matching TRBD1. V was pared by 4 bases and J by 8 bases, with 11 bases of the junction left unmatched. Germline-derived CDR1 and CDR2 are MNHEY and SMNVEV (reference sequence). This CDR3 contains 15 residues. The DNA of the CDR3 is TGTGCCAGCAGTTCATCCGGGACAGGGTGGTTCGGCTACACCTTC. Translating it yields CASSSSGTGWFGYTF.

This clonotype turned up a few times. The gene calls are TRBV18 and TRBJ1-2, with 8 bases matching TRBD1. From germline, CDR1 is KGHSH and CDR2 LQKENI. Trimming took 2 bases from V and 4 from J; bases not matched to a gene: 3. CDR3 length equals 14 residues. In DNA, the CDR3 is TGTGCCAGCTCACCAGGGACAGGAATCTATGGCTACACCTTC. Its protein product is CASSPGTGIYGYTF.

The V gene is TRBV6-5, the J gene TRBJ2-7, with 9 nucleotides matching TRBD1. The germline V gene has CDR1 MNHEY and CDR2 SVGAGI. CDR3 size: 14 residues. V was clipped by 7 bases and J by 3 bases; unmatched bases: 7. As DNA, the CDR3 is TGTGCCAGCATCAAAACAGGGGGCAACTACGAGCAGTACTTC. Translated: CASIKTGGNYEQYF.

This clonotype was detected a few times. The chain is built from TRBV7-9 and TRBJ1-6; D is unresolved. The CDR3 sequence is 13 residues long. Trimming took off 2 bases at V and 9 bases at J, with 8 bases between the two ends. Germline V lookup: CDR1 SEHNR, CDR2 FQNEAQ (reference sequence). CDR3 sequence reads: CASSLTQVSPLHF. Here the CDR3 DNA reads TGTGCCAGCAGCTTAACCCAGGTTTCACCCCTCCACTTT.

This rearrangement joins TRBV3-1 to TRBJ1-1; no clear D. This CDR3 is 16 amino acids long. V lost 3 bases and J 1 base, leaving 15 bases between the germline ends. CDR1 is LGHDT and CDR2 is YNNKEL in the germline V gene (reference sequence). The CDR3 reads CASSHWGARRNTEAFF. The CDR3 DNA reads as TGTGCCAGCAGCCATTGGGGAGCGCGTAGGAACACTGAAGCTTTCTTT.

This clonotype occurred many times. The chain employs TRBV18 and TRBJ1-5; D is ambiguous. Trimming removed 3 bases from V and 4 bases from J, with 7 bases in between. The CDR3 totals 13 residues. The germline V gene has CDR1 KGHSH and CDR2 LQKENI. The CDR3 loop is CASSPENNQPQHF. The CDR3 DNA sequence: TGTGCCAGCTCACCGGAGAATAATCAGCCCCAGCATTTT.

The chain is built from TRBV7-2 and TRBJ1-4; no firm D call. Trimming took 4 bases from V and 12 from J, leaving 18 bases between them. The CDR3 consists of 14 residues. Per germline, CDR1 SGHTA and CDR2 FQGNSA. Here the CDR3 reads CASSSDIRGMELFF. The CDR3 DNA sequence: TGTGCCAGCAGCTCAGACATACGTGGAATGGAACTGTTTTTT.

The chain couples TRBV2 to TRBJ2-3; D could derive from TRBD1 or TRBD2 (5 bases each). V lost 0 bases and J lost 0, with 10 bases in between. The CDR3 length is 16 residues. The V gene's germline CDR1 is SNHLY and CDR2 FYNNEI. The CDR3 DNA sequence: TGTGCCAGCAGTGAAGCGCCGGGGCCTAGCACAGATACGCAGTATTTT. This encodes CASSEAPGPSTDTQYF.

This clonotype occurred a few times. This rearrangement joins TRBV29-1 to TRBJ2-1; TRBD2 is a possible D gene (7 bases). CDR1 is SQVTM, CDR2 ANQGSEA, per germline. This CDR3 contains 12 residues. V was clipped by 3 bases and J by 8 bases, with 11 bases between them. CDR3 nucleotide sequence: TGCAGCGTTGAGTCGGGGGGCGATGAGCAGTTCTTC. This sequence encodes CSVESGGDEQFF.

This rearrangement joins TRBV18 to TRBJ1-5, with D unresolved. Looked up from germline, CDR1 is KGHSH and CDR2 is LQKENI. The CDR3 is 16 amino acids. V was clipped by 0 bases and J by 0 bases, with 9 bases between them. The CDR3 DNA reads TGTGCCAGCTCACCACCGGGTCTCAATAGCAATCAGCCCCAGCATTTT. Protein product: CASSPPGLNSNQPQHF.